These 20 T cell receptor beta chains originate from one sample sequenced in a study of shared clonotypes between healthy human individuals. The method was immunoSEQ multiplex PCR; TCRdb's version includes in-frame clones alone and lacks a portion of them. Of roughly 2 million clones in the sample, about 94% were seen once. Specimen: naive CD4+ T cells sorted from blood. Indicated subset: CD45RA+ positively selected. These receptor sequences come from a man aged 18 to 35 in good health.

Turning to this clone: The identical CDR3 is also encoded by other nucleotide sequences in the sample. The gene calls are TRBV4-1 and TRBJ2-5, with 9 bases matching TRBD1. V trimming: 3 bases; J trimming: 5 bases; junction bases outside the gene matches: 7. Germline CDR1 MGHRA, CDR2 YSYEKL. This CDR3 has 15 amino acids. Here the CDR3 reads CASSQGTGPSETQYF. The CDR3 DNA sequence: TGCGCCAGCAGCCAGGGGACAGGGCCCTCGGAGACCCAGTACTTC.

J is TRBJ1-4 and V is TRBV6-1; a weak D match, TRBD1 (6 bases). Deletions cut 6 bases from V and 6 bases from J, with 11 bases between. Germline CDR1 is MNHNS and CDR2 is SASEGT. CDR3 length: 13 residues. The CDR3 coding sequence is TGTGCCAGCAGGGACAGCGGGTATGAAAAACTGTTTTTT. Translated, it gives CASRDSGYEKLFF.

The CDR3 is CASSLVQDLNTEAFF. CDR3 sequence (DNA): TGCGCCAGCAGCTTGGTACAGGACTTGAACACTGAAGCTTTCTTT. The chain is built from TRBV5-1 and TRBJ1-1; D might be TRBD1 (5 bases). This CDR3 is built from 15 residues. Per germline, CDR1 SGHRS and CDR2 YFSETQ. The V gene lost 0 bases and the J gene lost 0 bases, with 9 bases spanning the gap.

With regard to this clone: This CDR3 is also generated by other DNA sequences in the sample. The chain carries TRBV28 and TRBJ1-5; D remains ambiguous. Trimming removed 2 bases from V and 4 bases from J, with 9 bases in between. CDR3 length: 14 residues. Germline V gene sequence: CDR1 MDHEN, CDR2 SYDVKM. CDR3 DNA: TGTGCCAGCAGTTTAAGACGGGGAAATCAGCCCCAGCATTTT. Residues: CASSLRRGNQPQHF.

This chain uses TRBV18 with TRBJ1-2, with D hard to call. The CDR3 runs to 14 residues. V was shortened by 2 bases and J by 4 bases, with 11 bases between the two germline ends. Germline-derived CDR1 and CDR2 are KGHSH and LQKENI. The CDR3 region has the DNA TGTGCCAGCTCACCAAACCGATACGGCTATGGCTACACCTTC. Encoded protein: CASSPNRYGYGYTF.

The V and J genes are TRBV5-4 and TRBJ1-2; 8 bases agree with TRBD1. CDR3 size: 14 residues. Germline V lookup: CDR1 SGHNT, CDR2 YYREEE (reference sequence). Trimming took 4 bases from V and 4 from J; bases not matched to a gene: 6. Here the CDR3 DNA reads TGTGCCAGCAGCCCCAGGGACAGGCCCTATGGCTACACCTTC. Its protein product is CASSPRDRPYGYTF.

The rearrangement uses TRBV4-3 and TRBJ2-5, with D possibly being TRBD1 (8 bases). Trimming pared 2 bases from V and 5 bases from J, leaving 21 bases between. The V gene's germline CDR1 is LGHNA and CDR2 YSLEER. CDR3 length: 17 residues. CDR3 coding DNA: TGCGCCAGCAGCCAATACAGGGGGGAGGGTACTATTGAGACCCAGTACTTC. It translates to CASSQYRGEGTIETQYF.

The chain recombines TRBV6-5 with TRBJ1-5; no definite D call. Trimming removed 6 bases at V and 6 bases at J, with 15 bases between. Germline CDR1 reads MNHEY; CDR2 reads SVGAGI. The CDR3 contains 14 residues. The CDR3 region is CASSLGQNRQPQHF. The CDR3 DNA follows: TGTGCCAGCAGCCTAGGCCAGAACCGTCAGCCCCAGCATTTT.

The V call is TRBV11-2, the J call TRBJ1-4, with D maybe TRBD1 (6 bases). This CDR3 comprises 13 residues. Germline CDR1 reads SGHAT; CDR2 reads FQNNGV. Trimming cost V 6 bases and J 3 bases, with 8 bases left between them. CDR3 in DNA: TGTGCCAGCAGGGACAGCCCTAATGAAAAACTGTTTTTT. Its protein is CASRDSPNEKLFF. Drawing the rest from reference TRBV11-2 and TRBJ1-4, the complete variable domain is EAGVAQSPRYKIIEKRQSVAFWCNPISGHATLYWYQQILGQGPKLLIQFQNNGVVDDSQLPKDRFSAERLKGVDSTLKIQPAKLEDSAVYLCASRDSPNEKLFFGSGTQLSVL.

The J gene is TRBJ1-1, the V gene TRBV6-5; no definite D call. The CDR3 sequence is 13 residues long. The V gene lost 5 bases and the J gene lost 1 base, with 8 bases spanning the gap. Looked up from germline, CDR1 is MNHEY and CDR2 is SVGAGI. The CDR3, as DNA: TGTGCCAGCAGTCAGACCCCGAACACTGAAGCTTTCTTT. Translating gives CASSQTPNTEAFF.

The rearrangement links TRBV6-5 to TRBJ1-1; maybe TRBD1 (6 bases). V dropped 4 bases and J dropped 6 bases, with 21 bases sitting between them. CDR3 length equals 16 residues. Germline-derived CDR1 and CDR2 are MNHEY and SVGAGI. CDR3 sequence (DNA): TGTGCCAGCAGTTCCCTCCTGGTCAGGGGCTCCGCTGAAGCTTTCTTT. It is translated as CASSSLLVRGSAEAFF.

The chain is built from TRBV9 and TRBJ1-1; TRBD1 agrees at 10 bases. V shed 4 bases and J 5 bases; nucleotides not matched to a gene: 8. This CDR3 region has 15 residues. Germline assignment: CDR1 SGDLS and CDR2 YYNGEE. As DNA, the CDR3 is TGTGCCAGCAGCACCAGGGACAGGGGAAGTACTGAAGCTTTCTTT. Translating it yields CASSTRDRGSTEAFF.

In regard to this clone: The same CDR3 arises from other DNA sequences in this sample as well. This rearrangement joins TRBV7-9 to TRBJ2-5; D gene ambiguous. The CDR3 spans 11 residues. Deletions cut 4 bases from V and 5 bases from J, with 5 bases between. Germline-derived CDR1 and CDR2 are SEHNR and FQNEAQ (reference sequence). CDR3 region: CASSSVETQYF. CDR3 sequence (DNA): TGTGCCAGCAGCTCAGTGGAGACCCAGTACTTC.

The CDR3: CASGPRSQGLSATGELFF. The DNA of the CDR3 is TGTGCTAGTGGTCCCCGCTCACAGGGGCTGAGTGCCACCGGGGAGCTGTTTTTT. The V and J genes are TRBV12-5 and TRBJ2-2; 7 positions match TRBD1. V shed 5 bases and J 4 bases; nucleotides not matched to a gene: 16. Looked up from germline, CDR1 is LGHNT and CDR2 is FRNRAP. CDR3 length: 18 residues.

V is TRBV3-2 and J is TRBJ2-1; no DNA check was done on the table's D call, TRBD2. TRBV3-2 constitutes a pseudogene. The CDR3 is 9 residues long. The CDR3 nucleotides are TGTGCCAGCCGGGGATTTGAGTTCTTC. Translated, it gives CASRGFEFF.

The V and J genes are TRBV28 and TRBJ1-2, with a weak D call TRBD1 (6 bases). In germline, CDR1 is MDHEN, CDR2 SYDVKM. The CDR3 has 14 residues. V was trimmed by 5 bases and J by 4 bases, leaving 14 bases between them. The CDR3 DNA reads TGTGCCAGCAGTCCCACAGGGCATGGCTATGGCTACACCTTC. Its translation is CASSPTGHGYGYTF.

The chain links TRBV28 to TRBJ2-4; 8 bases are shared with TRBD2. Trimming took 4 bases from V and 3 from J; bases not matched to a gene: 8. The V gene's germline CDR1 is MDHEN and CDR2 SYDVKM. The CDR3 extends over 16 amino acids. The chain's CDR3 is CASSSQTSEGKNIQYF. In nucleotides, the CDR3 is TGTGCCAGCAGTTCCCAGACTAGCGAGGGCAAAAACATTCAGTACTTC. Filled out from reference TRBV28 and TRBJ2-4, the complete variable domain reads DVKVTQSSRYLVKRTGEKVFLECVQDMDHENMFWYRQDPGLGLRLIYFSYDVKMKEKGDIPEGYSVSREKKERFSLILESASTNQTSMYLCASSSQTSEGKNIQYFGAGTRLSVL.

This clone was observed a single time. This sequence joins TRBV11-2 and TRBJ1-2; 9 nucleotides agree with TRBD1. V gave up 3 bases and J gave up 8 bases; unmatched junction bases: 13. The CDR3 has 16 residues. Germline CDR1 is SGHAT and CDR2 is FQNNGV. The CDR3 spells CASSFREQGAARGYTF. The DNA for the CDR3 is TGTGCCAGCAGCTTTCGGGAACAGGGGGCGGCGAGAGGCTACACCTTC.

This clone was detected once. Other DNA sequences in this specimen translate into the identical CDR3. The rearrangement links TRBV6-5 to TRBJ1-1; 8 nucleotides agree with TRBD1. The V gene's germline CDR1 is MNHEY and CDR2 SVGAGI. Germline trimming cut 6 bases from V and 5 bases from J; bases unmatched to any gene: 5. CDR3 length equals 13 residues. The CDR3 DNA reads as TGTGCCAGCAGACCTGGGACAGGAACTGAAGCTTTCTTT. Encoded protein: CASRPGTGTEAFF.

The chain joins TRBV5-6 to TRBJ2-7, with D perhaps matching TRBD2 (6 bases). The germline CDR1 and CDR2 sequences are SGHDT and YYEEEE. V gave up 5 bases and J gave up 0 bases, with 18 bases separating them. This CDR3 contains 16 residues. The CDR3: CASSQRWDSFSYEQYF. The CDR3, as DNA: TGTGCCAGCAGTCAGCGATGGGACTCATTCTCCTACGAGCAGTACTTC. Drawing the rest from reference TRBV5-6 and TRBJ2-7, the complete variable domain is DAGVTQSPTHLIKTRGQQVTLRCSPKSGHDTVSWYQQALGQGPQFIFQYYEEEERQRGNFPDRFSGHQFPNYSSELNVNALLLGDSALYLCASSQRWDSFSYEQYFGPGTRLTVT.